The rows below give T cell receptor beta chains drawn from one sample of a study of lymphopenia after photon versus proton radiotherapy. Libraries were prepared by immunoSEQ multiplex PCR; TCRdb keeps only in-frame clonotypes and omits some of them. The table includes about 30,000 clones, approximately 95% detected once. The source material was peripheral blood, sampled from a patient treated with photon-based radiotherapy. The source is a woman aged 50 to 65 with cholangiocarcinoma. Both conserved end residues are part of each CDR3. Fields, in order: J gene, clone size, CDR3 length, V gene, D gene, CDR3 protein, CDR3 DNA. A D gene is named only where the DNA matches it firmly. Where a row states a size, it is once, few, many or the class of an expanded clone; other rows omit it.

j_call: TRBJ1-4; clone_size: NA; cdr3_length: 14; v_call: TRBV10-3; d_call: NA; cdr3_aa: CAISEGREGEKLFF; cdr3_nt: TGTGCCATCAGTGAAGGCAGGGAAGGGGAAAAACTGTTTTTT
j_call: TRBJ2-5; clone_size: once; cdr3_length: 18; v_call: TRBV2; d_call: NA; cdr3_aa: CASSGDLGLDWYQETQYF; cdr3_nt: TGTGCCAGCAGTGGGGACCTTGGACTGGACTGGTACCAAGAGACCCAGTACTTC
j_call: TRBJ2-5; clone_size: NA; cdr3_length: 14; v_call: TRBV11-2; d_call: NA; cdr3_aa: CASSSGPRRETQYF; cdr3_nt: TGTGCCAGCAGCTCTGGACCACGTCGAGAGACCCAGTACTTC
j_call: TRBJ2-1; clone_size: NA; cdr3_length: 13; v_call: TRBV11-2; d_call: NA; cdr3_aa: CASSLDERAGQFF; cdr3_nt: TGTGCCAGCAGCTTAGACGAGAGGGCGGGGCAGTTCTTC
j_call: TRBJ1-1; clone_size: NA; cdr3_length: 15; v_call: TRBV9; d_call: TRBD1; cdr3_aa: CASSKTTGAGTEAFF; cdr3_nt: TGTGCCAGCAGCAAAACGACAGGGGCGGGGACTGAAGCTTTCTTT
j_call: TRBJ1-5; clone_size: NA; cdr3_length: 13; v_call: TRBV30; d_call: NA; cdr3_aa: CAWNVREGQPQHF; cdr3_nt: TGTGCCTGGAATGTCAGGGAGGGTCAGCCCCAGCATTTT
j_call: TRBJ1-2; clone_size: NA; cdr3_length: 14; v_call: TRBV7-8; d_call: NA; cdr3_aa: CASSPRIGGYGYTF; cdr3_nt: TGTGCCAGCAGCCCGAGGATCGGGGGCTATGGCTACACCTTC
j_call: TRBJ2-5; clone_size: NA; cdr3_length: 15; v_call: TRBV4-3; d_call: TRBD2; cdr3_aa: CASSGSGGAGETQYF; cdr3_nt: TGCGCCAGCAGCGGGAGCGGGGGGGCCGGAGAGACCCAGTACTTC
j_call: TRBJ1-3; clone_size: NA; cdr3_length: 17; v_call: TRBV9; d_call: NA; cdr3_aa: CASSVLETFRSGNTIYF; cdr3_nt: TGTGCCAGCAGCGTACTCGAGACTTTCCGCTCTGGAAACACCATATATTTT
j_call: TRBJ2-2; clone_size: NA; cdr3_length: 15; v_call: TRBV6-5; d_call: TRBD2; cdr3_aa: CASSAHGLVSGELFF; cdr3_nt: TGTGCCAGCAGTGCCCATGGACTAGTCTCCGGGGAGCTGTTTTTT
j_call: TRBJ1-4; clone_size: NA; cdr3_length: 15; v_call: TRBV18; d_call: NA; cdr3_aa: CASSRDPGGEEKLFF; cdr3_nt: TGTGCCAGCTCACGGGATCCGGGAGGGGAAGAAAAACTGTTTTTT
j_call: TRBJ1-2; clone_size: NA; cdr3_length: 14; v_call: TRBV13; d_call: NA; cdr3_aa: CASSLGTGRRGYTF; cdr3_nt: TGTGCCAGCAGCTTAGGCACAGGGAGGAGGGGCTACACCTTC
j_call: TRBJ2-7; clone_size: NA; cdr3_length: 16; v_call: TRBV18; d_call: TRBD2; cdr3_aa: CASSKPLTSGSYEQYF; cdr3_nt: TGTGCCAGCTCGAAACCACTGACTAGCGGCTCCTACGAGCAGTACTTC
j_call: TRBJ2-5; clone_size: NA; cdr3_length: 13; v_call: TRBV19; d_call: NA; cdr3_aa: CASSWVGEETQYF; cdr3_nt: TGTGCCAGTAGTTGGGTAGGAGAAGAGACCCAGTACTTC
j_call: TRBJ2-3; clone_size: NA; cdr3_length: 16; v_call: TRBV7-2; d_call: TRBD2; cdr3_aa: CASSLEARGSTDTQYF; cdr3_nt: TGTGCCAGCAGCTTAGAGGCGCGGGGGAGCACAGATACGCAGTATTTT
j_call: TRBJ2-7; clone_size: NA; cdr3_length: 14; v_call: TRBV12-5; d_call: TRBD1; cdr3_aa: CASGPGTGGDEQYF; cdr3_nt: TGTGCTAGTGGCCCTGGGACAGGGGGCGACGAGCAGTACTTC
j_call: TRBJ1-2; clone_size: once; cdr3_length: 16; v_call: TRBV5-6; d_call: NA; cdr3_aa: CASSLARDPVRRGYTF; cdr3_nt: TGTGCCAGCAGCTTGGCCCGGGACCCCGTTCGGCGTGGCTACACCTTC
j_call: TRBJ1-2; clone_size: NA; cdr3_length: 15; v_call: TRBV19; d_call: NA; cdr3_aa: CASKLRGGFGVGYTF; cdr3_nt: TGTGCCAGTAAACTACGAGGGGGATTTGGCGTTGGCTACACCTTC
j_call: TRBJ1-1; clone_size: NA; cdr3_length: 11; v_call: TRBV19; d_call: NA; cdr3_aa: CASSINRRAFF; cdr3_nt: TGTGCCAGTAGTATAAACCGACGGGCTTTCTTT
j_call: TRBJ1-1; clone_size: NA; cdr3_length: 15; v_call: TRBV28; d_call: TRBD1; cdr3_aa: CASSPRTGSMTEAFF; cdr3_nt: TGTGCCAGCAGTCCTCGGACAGGGTCGATGACTGAAGCTTTCTTT
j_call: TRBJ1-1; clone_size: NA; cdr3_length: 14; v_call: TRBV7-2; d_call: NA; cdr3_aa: CASSFGQTNTEAFF; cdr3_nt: TGTGCCAGCAGCTTCGGACAGACGAACACTGAAGCTTTCTTT
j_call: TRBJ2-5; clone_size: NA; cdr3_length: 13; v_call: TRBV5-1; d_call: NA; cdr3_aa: CASSLTGFETQYF; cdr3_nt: TGCGCCAGCAGCTTGACAGGGTTCGAGACCCAGTACTTC
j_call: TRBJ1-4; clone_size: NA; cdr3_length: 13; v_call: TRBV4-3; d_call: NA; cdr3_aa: CASSQGQAGKLFF; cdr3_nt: TGCGCCAGCAGCCAAGGTCAGGCCGGAAAACTGTTTTTT
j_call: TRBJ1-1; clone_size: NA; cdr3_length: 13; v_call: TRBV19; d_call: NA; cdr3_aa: CASSRGGNTEAFF; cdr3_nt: TGTGCCAGTAGTAGGGGGGGGAACACTGAAGCTTTCTTT
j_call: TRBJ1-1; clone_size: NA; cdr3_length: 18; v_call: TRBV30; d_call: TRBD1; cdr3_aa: CAWRNLGQGLEANTEAFF; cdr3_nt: TGTGCCTGGAGAAACTTGGGACAGGGCCTCGAAGCGAACACTGAAGCTTTCTTT
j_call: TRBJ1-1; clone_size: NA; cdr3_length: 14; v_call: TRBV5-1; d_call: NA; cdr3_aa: CASSLAKGVPEAFF; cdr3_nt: TGCGCCAGCAGCTTGGCCAAAGGAGTACCTGAAGCTTTCTTT
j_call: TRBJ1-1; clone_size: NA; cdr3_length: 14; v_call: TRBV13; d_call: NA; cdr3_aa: CASMEGIVNTEAFF; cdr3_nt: TGTGCCAGCATGGAAGGGATAGTGAACACTGAAGCTTTCTTT
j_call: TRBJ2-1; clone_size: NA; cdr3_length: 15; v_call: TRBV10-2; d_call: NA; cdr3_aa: CASSVGRSSYNEQFF; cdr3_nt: TGCGCCAGCAGTGTAGGAAGGTCCTCCTACAATGAGCAGTTCTTC
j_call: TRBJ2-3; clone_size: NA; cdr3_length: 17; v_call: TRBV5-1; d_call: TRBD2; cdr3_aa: CASSLAILAGGTDTQYF; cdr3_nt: TGCGCCAGCAGCTTAGCGATACTAGCGGGGGGCACAGATACGCAGTATTTT
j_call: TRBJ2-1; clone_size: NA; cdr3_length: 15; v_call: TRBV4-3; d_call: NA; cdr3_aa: CASSQGDSTYNEQFF; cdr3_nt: TGCGCCAGCAGCCAAGGGGACTCCACCTACAATGAGCAGTTCTTC
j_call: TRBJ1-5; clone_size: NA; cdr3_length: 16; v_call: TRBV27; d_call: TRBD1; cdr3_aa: CASSSIRDSSNQPQHF; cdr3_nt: TGTGCCAGCAGTTCCATCCGGGACAGTAGCAATCAGCCCCAGCATTTT
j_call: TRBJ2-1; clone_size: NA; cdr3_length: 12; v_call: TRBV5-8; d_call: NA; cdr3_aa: CASSRQYNEQFF; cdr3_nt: TGTGCCAGCAGCCGACAGTACAATGAGCAGTTCTTC
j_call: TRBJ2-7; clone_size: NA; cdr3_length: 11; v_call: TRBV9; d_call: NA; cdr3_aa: CASGTDYEQYF; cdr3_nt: TGTGCCAGCGGGACTGACTACGAGCAGTACTTC
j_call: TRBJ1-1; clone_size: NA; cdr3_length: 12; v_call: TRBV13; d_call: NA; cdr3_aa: CASSPRNTEAFF; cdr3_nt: TGTGCCAGCAGCCCGAGGAACACTGAAGCTTTCTTT
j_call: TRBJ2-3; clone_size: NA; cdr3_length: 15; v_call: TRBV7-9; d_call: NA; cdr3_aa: CASSPKARLGDTQYF; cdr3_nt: TGTGCCAGCAGCCCAAAGGCACGATTGGGAGATACGCAGTATTTT
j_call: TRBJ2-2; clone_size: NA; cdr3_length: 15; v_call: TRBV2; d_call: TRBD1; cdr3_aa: CASRLRDSNTGELFF; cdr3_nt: TGTGCCAGCCGTCTACGGGACAGCAACACCGGGGAGCTGTTTTTT
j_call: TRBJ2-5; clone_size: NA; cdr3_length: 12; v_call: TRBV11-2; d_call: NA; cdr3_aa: CASSSVLETQYF; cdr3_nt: TGTGCCAGCAGCTCTGTTCTTGAGACCCAGTACTTC
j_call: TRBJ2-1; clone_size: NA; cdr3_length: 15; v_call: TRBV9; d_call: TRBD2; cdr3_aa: CASSVTGTRDNEQFF; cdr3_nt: TGTGCCAGCAGCGTAACCGGGACTAGGGACAATGAGCAGTTCTTC
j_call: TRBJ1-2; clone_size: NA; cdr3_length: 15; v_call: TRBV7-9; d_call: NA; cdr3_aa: CASSPGSWKDRGYTF; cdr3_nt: TGTGCCAGCAGCCCCGGTTCATGGAAGGATCGGGGCTACACCTTC
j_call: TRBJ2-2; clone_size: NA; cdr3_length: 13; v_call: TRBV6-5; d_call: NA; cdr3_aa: CASSYLRTGELFF; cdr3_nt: TGTGCCAGCAGTTACTTGCGGACCGGGGAGCTGTTTTTT
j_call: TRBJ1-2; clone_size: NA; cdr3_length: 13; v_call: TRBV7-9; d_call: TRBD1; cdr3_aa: CASGDSNNYGYTF; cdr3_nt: TGTGCCAGTGGGGACAGCAACAACTATGGCTACACCTTC
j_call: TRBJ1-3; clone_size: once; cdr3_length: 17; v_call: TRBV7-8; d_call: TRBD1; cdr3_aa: CASVPARTGASGNTIYF; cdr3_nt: TGTGCCAGCGTACCGGCCCGGACAGGGGCATCTGGAAACACCATATATTTT
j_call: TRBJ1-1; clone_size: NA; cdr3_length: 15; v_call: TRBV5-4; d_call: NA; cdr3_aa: CASSLPGGTHTEAFF; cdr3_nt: TGTGCCAGCAGCCTCCCTGGAGGGACCCACACTGAAGCTTTCTTT
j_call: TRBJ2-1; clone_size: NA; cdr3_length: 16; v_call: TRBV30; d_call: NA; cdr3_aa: CAWNPASGGGPNEQFF; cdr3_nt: TGTGCCTGGAATCCGGCTTCAGGGGGGGGGCCCAATGAGCAGTTCTTC
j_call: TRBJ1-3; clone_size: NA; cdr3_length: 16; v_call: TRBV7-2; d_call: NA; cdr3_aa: CASSLAREGSGNTIYF; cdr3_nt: TGTGCCAGCAGCTTAGCGCGAGAAGGTTCTGGAAACACCATATATTTT
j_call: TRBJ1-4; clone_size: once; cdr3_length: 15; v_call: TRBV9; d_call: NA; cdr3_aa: CASSVGGRRDEKLFF; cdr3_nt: TGTGCCAGCAGCGTAGGAGGGCGGCGGGATGAAAAACTGTTTTTT
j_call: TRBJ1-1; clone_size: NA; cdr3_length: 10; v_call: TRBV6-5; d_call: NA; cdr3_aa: CASSYTEAFF; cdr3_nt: TGTGCCAGCAGTTACACTGAAGCTTTCTTT
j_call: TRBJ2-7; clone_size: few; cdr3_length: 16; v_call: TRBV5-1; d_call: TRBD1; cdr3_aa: CASSLYLGTVTYEQYF; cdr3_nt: TGCGCCAGCAGCTTGTATCTCGGGACAGTAACCTACGAGCAGTACTTC
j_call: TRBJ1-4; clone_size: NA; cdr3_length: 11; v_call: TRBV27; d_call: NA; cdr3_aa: CASRKEEKLFF; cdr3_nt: TGTGCGAGCAGAAAGGAGGAAAAACTGTTTTTT
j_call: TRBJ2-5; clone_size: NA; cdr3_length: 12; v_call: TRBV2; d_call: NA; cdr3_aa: CASKGAQETQYF; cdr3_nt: TGTGCCAGCAAGGGAGCTCAAGAGACCCAGTACTTC
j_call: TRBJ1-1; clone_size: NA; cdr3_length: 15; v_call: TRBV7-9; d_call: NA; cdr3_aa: CASSFTQGRLAEAFF; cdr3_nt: TGTGCCAGCAGCTTTACTCAGGGACGGCTCGCTGAAGCTTTCTTT
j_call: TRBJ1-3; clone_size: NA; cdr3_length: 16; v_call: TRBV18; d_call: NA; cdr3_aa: CASSPRDRTTGNTIYF; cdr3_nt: TGTGCCAGCTCACCTCGTGATCGGACAACCGGAAACACCATATATTTT
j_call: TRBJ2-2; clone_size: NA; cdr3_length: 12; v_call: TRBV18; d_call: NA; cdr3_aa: CASEGESGELFF; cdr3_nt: TGTGCCAGCGAAGGGGAATCCGGGGAGCTGTTTTTT
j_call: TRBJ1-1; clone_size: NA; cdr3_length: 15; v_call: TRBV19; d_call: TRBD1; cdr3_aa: CASARDRGLNTEAFF; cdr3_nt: TGTGCCAGTGCGCGGGACAGGGGTTTGAACACTGAAGCTTTCTTT
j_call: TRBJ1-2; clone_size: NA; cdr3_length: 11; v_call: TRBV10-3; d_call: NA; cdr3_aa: CATSRDYGYTF; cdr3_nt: TGTGCCACAAGCCGGGACTATGGCTACACCTTC
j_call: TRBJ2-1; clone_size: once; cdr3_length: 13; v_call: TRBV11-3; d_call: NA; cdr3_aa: CASSLETGHKQFF; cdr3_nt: TGTGCCAGCAGCCTCGAGACGGGGCATAAGCAGTTCTTC
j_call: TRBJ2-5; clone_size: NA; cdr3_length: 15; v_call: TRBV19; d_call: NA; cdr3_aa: CASSIGVPIQETQYF; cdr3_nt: TGTGCCAGTAGTATAGGGGTACCGATCCAAGAGACCCAGTACTTC
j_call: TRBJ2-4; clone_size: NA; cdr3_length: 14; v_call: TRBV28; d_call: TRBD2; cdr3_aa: CASSPQSGGAIQYF; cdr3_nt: TGTGCCAGCAGCCCGCAGAGCGGGGGGGCCATTCAGTACTTC
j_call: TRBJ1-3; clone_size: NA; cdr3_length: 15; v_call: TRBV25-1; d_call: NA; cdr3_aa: CASSDRQGRRNTIYF; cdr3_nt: TGTGCCAGCAGTGACAGGCAGGGCAGGCGAAACACCATATATTTT